The T cell receptor beta chain under discussion was sequenced for a study of post-analysis software for immune sequencing data (dated by TCRdb to the mid-2010s). With respect to the entire study: Recorded disease courses included relapsing-remitting, secondary progressive and progressive-relapsing multiple sclerosis, with some patients lacking subtype annotation. The patient repertoires were set against eleven to twelve previously published healthy control repertoires from donors whose ages ranged from roughly 6 to 27 years. A subset of samples was prepared in parallel using single-end sample barcoding, then pooled and co-amplified after Illumina adapter ligation.

What the authors observed across the whole study: The control group was slightly older than the multiple sclerosis patient group. Strong co-clustering of samples prepared in the same batch was shown by direct clustering with F measure, prompting a batch-effect correction. Four or five TRBV segments, including TRBV5-6, TRBV5-1 and TRBV20-1, were significantly more frequent in patients than controls. Normalized Chao1 diversity was significantly lower in multiple sclerosis patients than controls, suggesting substantial peripheral T-cell clonal expansion.

A remark on this clonotype: The antigen it recognizes is unknown. No clone much larger than this one lies a single base away; base qualities are absent.

Library prep was done by PCR. The instrument was an Illumina HiSeq 2500. Unique molecular identifiers were incorporated into TCR beta cDNA libraries to reduce PCR and sequencing biases. Every 1 to 10 million input T cells yielded 500,000 or so cDNA molecules, meaning each molecule approximated one T cell. Patient libraries were prepared and sequenced with the same protocol used for the earlier healthy control dataset. Samples belonging to the same batch were prepared together, multiplexed and sequenced on a shared HiSeq lane. The paper's processing steps were these. MIGEC handled the raw barcoded reads, throwing out single-read molecular identifier groups before consensus assembly and CDR3 extraction. VDJtools was used for post-analysis of the clonotype tables, with diversity normalized by down-sampling every dataset to the smallest sample size. In repertoire overlap clustering, CDR3 amino acid sequences, but not nucleotide sequences, were matched to correct batch-related cross-sample contamination. The public reads were run again by TCRdb, first through fastp at Q25 and then through MiXCR, and only productive beta chains were kept. Rows are combined by CDR3 protein, so each entry shows the most common genes and DNA. The V and J calls, along with clone size, are taken from TCRdb and not from the paper's own processing. Within this sample are some 690,000 distinct CDR3 sequences, with roughly 30% of them counted one time only. In total, the top ten clones hold roughly 0.57% of the sample.

To demonstrate the VDJtools post-analysis software, TCR beta repertoires were profiled from the peripheral blood of 10 to 15 young patients with multiple sclerosis. The multiple sclerosis patients were children and adolescents between about 6 and 15 years of age. V sheds 6 bases and J sheds 1 base, leaving 16 bases between their ends. The CDR3 holds 16 amino acids from the cysteine to the phenylalanine. The entry retains the CDR3 DNA only, 48 bases that are in frame from base 1. The germline V gene yields MDHEN for CDR1 and SYDVKM for CDR2. The chain is made from TRBV28 and TRBJ2-1; the D gene is possibly TRBD1 or TRBD2, with 6 bases matching each. This sequence was found in a girl aged 10 to 17 with multiple sclerosis. Sequencing was performed on blood. The nucleotides read TGTGCCAGCAGGGGTAAGACTAGGGGGTCCTACAATGAGCAGTTCTTC. Translation gives CASRGKTRGSYNEQFF.